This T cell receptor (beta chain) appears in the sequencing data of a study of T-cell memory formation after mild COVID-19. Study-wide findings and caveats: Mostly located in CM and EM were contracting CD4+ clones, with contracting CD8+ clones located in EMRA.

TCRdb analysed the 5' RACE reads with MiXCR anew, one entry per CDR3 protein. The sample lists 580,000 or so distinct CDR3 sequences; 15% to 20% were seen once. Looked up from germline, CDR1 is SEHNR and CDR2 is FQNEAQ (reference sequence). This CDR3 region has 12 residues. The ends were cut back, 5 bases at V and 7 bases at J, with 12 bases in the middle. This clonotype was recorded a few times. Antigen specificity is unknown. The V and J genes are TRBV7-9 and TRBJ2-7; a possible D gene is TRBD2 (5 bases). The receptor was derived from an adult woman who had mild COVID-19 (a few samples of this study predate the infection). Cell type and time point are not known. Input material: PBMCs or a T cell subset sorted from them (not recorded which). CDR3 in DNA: TGTGCCAGCAGCCCCTTGTCGGGGGAGCAGTACTTC. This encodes CASSPLSGEQYF.